Given below is one TCR beta chain in context. Only in-frame clones appear in the TCRdb table, and some are missing; sequencing was by immunoSEQ multiplex PCR. The table lists 250,000 to 300,000 clones, 70% to 90% of them singletons. Assignments of participants to cohorts depended upon their own reported clinical history. This sample is part of a study of blood T cell repertoires in COVID-19. The wider study: The recovered donors of Cohort 3 showed two negative PCRs, clearance, or symptom resolution.

The CDR3 has 15 amino acids. CDR1 and CDR2 (germline): SGDLS, YYNGEE. Trimming removed 2 bases at V and 2 bases at J, with 13 bases between. This clonotype was sampled from a woman aged 55-69 years in a cohort exposed to, infected with or recovered from COVID-19 (not recorded which). The genes are TRBV9 and TRBJ1-1; D is possibly TRBD1 (5 bases). The sequencing input was PBMCs or T cells enriched from blood (not recorded which). Written as DNA, the CDR3 is TGTGCCAGCAGCGTGTCAGGGAGGGGAAACACTGAAGCTTTCTTT. Encoded protein: CASSVSGRGNTEAFF.